This T cell receptor beta chain comes out of a study of T cell responses to AZD1222 COVID-19 vaccine. Study information: Second-dose schedules of about 4 or about 12 weeks were combined.

Study-wide results and caveats: With two AZD1222 doses given, Spike-specific TCR breadth and depth both rose. None of the repertoires were sampled until the peak T cell response had passed.

Concerning this clone itself: Its antigen is unidentified.

Method: immunoSEQ multiplex PCR; TCRdb's copy keeps in-frame clones and lacks some. The table has about 100,000 clones, about 87% seen once. Unmatched junction bases numbered 9, after V lost 0 bases and J lost 2 bases. The CDR3 is 19 residues long. Germline CDR1 is SGHRS and CDR2 is YFSETQ. The chain couples TRBV5-1 to TRBJ2-5, with 14 bases matching TRBD2. The clonotype comes from an adult in good health. The input for sequencing was peripheral blood, taken on day 0 of AZD1222 vaccination. CDR3 loop: CASSLGGWTSGRPQETQYF. CDR3 nucleotide sequence: TGCGCCAGCAGCTTGGGAGGCTGGACTAGCGGGAGGCCACAAGAGACCCAGTACTTC.